This TCR beta chain is drawn from a study of CD8+CD57+ T cells in acquired aplastic anemia. As for the study in general: Sorted cells (CD4+ and CD8+) yielded DNA amounts that averaged roughly 3.5 ug. Findings of the study overall: Patients and controls had CD8+ Simpson's diversity values that were not significantly distinct. Roughly 30 CD8+ CDR3 sequences occurred in both the patients and the controls.

The germline V and J ends were trimmed by 1 base and 8 bases, with 9 bases remaining between them. CDR3 length: 13 residues. Per germline, CDR1 SGHTA and CDR2 FQGNSA. On this clonotype: Its target is unknown.

It was patients with CD8+CD57+ cell expansion by flow cytometry who were chosen for sequencing. Genomic DNA acted as the template from which TCR beta VDJ combination and CDR3 sequence profiling were carried out. TCRdb passed the reads through MiXCR, listing each CDR3 protein once. The data show hundreds of thousands of distinct CDR3 sequences, around 33% seen once. The chain couples TRBV7-2 to TRBJ1-5, with D unresolved. The receptor was derived from a human donor with aplastic anemia. The material sequenced was sorted CD4+, CD8+, or CD8+CD57+ T cells (not recorded which) from PBMCs. CDR3 loop: CASSLDASKPQHF. The CDR3, as DNA: TGTGCCAGCAGCTTAGACGCATCGAAGCCCCAGCATTTT.